The rows below give T cell receptor beta chains drawn from one sample of a study of blood T cell repertoires in COVID-19. Clones were read by immunoSEQ multiplex PCR, and TCRdb kept only the in-frame ones, dropping some. The table shows about 75,000 clones, with about nine tenths occurring only once. Sequencing input: peripheral blood. Every receptor here comes from a woman between 45 and 65 years old with acute or convalescent COVID-19. CDR3s include the opening cysteine and the closing phenylalanine or tryptophan. Each record gives: V gene, J gene, CDR3 length, clone size, D gene, CDR3 protein, CDR3 DNA. The D gene is left open where the match is weak. Only part of the rows carry a size: once, few, many, or a class if the clone is expanded.

V: TRBV19
J: TRBJ1-5
length: 15
size: -
D: -
CDR3: CASSIAWQSNQPQHF
DNA: TGTGCCAGTAGTATAGCTTGGCAGAGCAATCAGCCCCAGCATTTT

V: TRBV7-8
J: TRBJ1-6
length: 15
size: -
D: -
CDR3: CASRTGGRGISPLHF
DNA: TGTGCCAGCCGGACGGGGGGGAGGGGAATTTCACCCCTCCACTTT

V: TRBV15
J: TRBJ1-3
length: 14
size: few
D: -
CDR3: CATSSKRSGNTIYF
DNA: TGTGCCACCAGCAGTAAGAGATCTGGAAACACCATATATTTT

V: TRBV12-3/TRBV12-4
J: TRBJ2-1
length: 13
size: -
D: -
CDR3: CASRPDPSAEKFF
DNA: TGTGCCAGCAGACCCGACCCGAGCGCGGAAAAGTTCTTC

V: TRBV5-1
J: TRBJ2-7
length: 16
size: -
D: TRBD2
CDR3: CASSLDGGRISYEQYF
DNA: TGCGCCAGCAGCTTGGACGGCGGGAGGATCTCCTACGAGCAGTACTTC

V: TRBV7-2
J: TRBJ2-3
length: 14
size: -
D: TRBD2
CDR3: CASSGGGSTYTQYF
DNA: TGTGCCAGCAGCGGCGGGGGGTCCACTTATACGCAGTATTTT

V: TRBV14
J: TRBJ1-1
length: 12
size: medium-sized
D: -
CDR3: CASSLAHTEAFF
DNA: TGTGCCAGCAGCCTAGCCCACACTGAAGCTTTCTTT

V: TRBV6-5
J: TRBJ1-6
length: 14
size: -
D: -
CDR3: CASKPGQANSPLHF
DNA: TGTGCCAGCAAACCGGGACAAGCCAATTCACCCCTCCACTTT

V: TRBV3-1/TRBV3-2
J: TRBJ2-3
length: 15
size: -
D: -
CDR3: CASSPGGSSTDTQYF
DNA: TGTGCCAGCAGCCCCGGCGGCTCTAGCACAGATACGCAGTATTTT

V: TRBV19
J: TRBJ1-2
length: 16
size: once
D: TRBD1
CDR3: CASSGRVGRGLSGYTF
DNA: TGTGCCAGTAGTGGCCGGGTCGGCAGGGGGCTGTCCGGCTACACCTTC

V: TRBV27
J: TRBJ1-6
length: 14
size: -
D: -
CDR3: CASRDGTPNSPLHF
DNA: TGTGCCAGCAGGGATGGGACACCCAATTCACCCCTCCACTTT

V: TRBV5-4
J: TRBJ1-2
length: 15
size: -
D: TRBD1
CDR3: CASSYTPGGYYGYTF
DNA: TGTGCCAGCAGTTACACCCCAGGGGGATACTATGGCTACACCTTC

V: TRBV3-1/TRBV3-2
J: TRBJ1-1
length: 13
size: few
D: TRBD1
CDR3: CASSRTGDSEAFF
DNA: TGTGCCAGCAGTCGGACAGGGGACAGTGAAGCTTTCTTT

V: TRBV14
J: TRBJ1-1
length: 15
size: -
D: TRBD1
CDR3: CASSQVGTGGREAFF
DNA: TGTGCCAGCAGCCAAGTTGGGACAGGGGGGCGAGAAGCTTTCTTT

V: TRBV18
J: TRBJ2-7
length: 13
size: -
D: -
CDR3: CASSRAGVSEQYF
DNA: TGTGCCAGCTCACGGGCAGGGGTCTCCGAGCAGTACTTC

V: TRBV15
J: TRBJ1-4
length: 15
size: -
D: -
CDR3: CATSRTDRTNEKLFF
DNA: TGTGCCACCAGCAGGACCGACAGGACGAATGAAAAACTGTTTTTT

V: TRBV5-1
J: TRBJ2-3
length: 16
size: -
D: TRBD2
CDR3: CASSPLAGGQTDTQYF
DNA: TGCGCCAGCAGCCCTCTAGCGGGGGGGCAGACAGATACGCAGTATTTT

V: TRBV2
J: TRBJ2-7
length: 14
size: -
D: -
CDR3: CASSFGALSYEQYF
DNA: TGTGCCAGCAGTTTTGGGGCACTTTCCTACGAGCAGTACTTC

V: TRBV7-2
J: TRBJ2-5
length: 14
size: few
D: TRBD2
CDR3: CASSDPSSGETQYF
DNA: TGTGCCAGCAGCGACCCTTCTAGCGGAGAGACCCAGTACTTC

V: TRBV24-1
J: TRBJ1-2
length: 15
size: -
D: TRBD1
CDR3: CATSDLRTGGDGYTF
DNA: TGTGCCACCAGTGATCTTAGGACAGGGGGCGACGGCTACACCTTC

V: TRBV6-5
J: TRBJ1-5
length: 15
size: -
D: -
CDR3: CASSYSTGNNQPQHF
DNA: TGTGCCAGCAGTTACTCGACAGGCAACAATCAGCCCCAGCATTTT

V: TRBV5-4
J: TRBJ2-7
length: 16
size: -
D: TRBD1
CDR3: CASSLGQGAMTYEQYF
DNA: TGTGCCAGCAGCTTGGGGCAGGGGGCTATGACCTACGAGCAGTACTTC

V: TRBV12-5
J: TRBJ1-5
length: 14
size: -
D: -
CDR3: CASGLGRGNQPQHF
DNA: TGTGCTAGTGGTTTGGGCAGGGGCAATCAGCCCCAGCATTTT

V: TRBV28
J: TRBJ1-3
length: 16
size: -
D: -
CDR3: CASSSPTVYAGNTIYF
DNA: TGTGCCAGCAGTTCCCCGACAGTGTATGCCGGAAACACCATATATTTT

V: TRBV19
J: TRBJ1-2
length: 11
size: few
D: -
CDR3: CASISGRGYTF
DNA: TGTGCCAGTATTTCAGGGCGAGGCTACACCTTC

V: TRBV4-2
J: TRBJ1-5
length: 17
size: -
D: TRBD1
CDR3: CASSQTGQALGNQPQHF
DNA: TGTGCCAGCAGCCAAACGGGACAGGCCTTGGGCAATCAGCCCCAGCATTTT

V: TRBV15
J: TRBJ1-4
length: 13
size: -
D: -
CDR3: CATSRARNEKLFF
DNA: TGTGCCACCAGCAGAGCCAGAAATGAAAAACTGTTTTTT

V: TRBV7-8
J: TRBJ2-7
length: 16
size: -
D: TRBD2
CDR3: CASSPLGDYPTTEQYF
DNA: TGTGCCAGCAGCCCTCTGGGGGACTACCCGACTACCGAGCAGTACTTC

V: TRBV5-4
J: TRBJ2-3
length: 14
size: -
D: TRBD2
CDR3: CASSSGLAADTQYF
DNA: TGTGCCAGCAGCTCCGGACTAGCTGCAGATACGCAGTATTTT

V: TRBV7-8
J: TRBJ1-3
length: 16
size: -
D: TRBD1
CDR3: CASSLGTVGSGNTIYF
DNA: TGTGCCAGCAGCCTGGGGACAGTCGGCTCTGGAAACACCATATATTTT

V: TRBV6-5
J: TRBJ1-5
length: 15
size: -
D: TRBD1
CDR3: CASSYDRGKNQPQHF
DNA: TGTGCCAGCAGTTATGACAGGGGGAAAAATCAGCCCCAGCATTTT

V: TRBV5-1
J: TRBJ2-2
length: 15
size: once
D: -
CDR3: CASKSPGQLTGELFF
DNA: TGCGCCAGCAAATCCCCCGGACAGCTCACCGGGGAGCTGTTTTTT

V: TRBV6-1
J: TRBJ1-2
length: 16
size: -
D: TRBD1
CDR3: CASSEGYYGTDYGYTF
DNA: TGTGCCAGCAGTGAAGGGTACTATGGGACAGACTATGGCTACACCTTC

V: TRBV30
J: TRBJ1-6
length: 15
size: -
D: -
CDR3: CAWSVREGTISPLHF
DNA: TGTGCCTGGAGTGTACGAGAGGGGACAATCTCACCCCTCCACTTT

V: TRBV27
J: TRBJ2-1
length: 11
size: few
D: TRBD2
CDR3: CASSKGLALFF
DNA: TGTGCCAGCAGCAAGGGACTAGCTCTGTTCTTC

V: TRBV5-1
J: TRBJ1-1
length: 11
size: -
D: -
CDR3: CASSGGTEAFF
DNA: TGCGCCAGCAGTGGAGGCACTGAAGCTTTCTTT

V: TRBV7-7
J: TRBJ1-3
length: 17
size: -
D: -
CDR3: CASSLVVQPRSGNTIYF
DNA: TGTGCTAGCAGCTTAGTAGTCCAACCTCGCTCTGGAAACACCATATATTTT

V: TRBV10-1
J: TRBJ1-3
length: 15
size: -
D: -
CDR3: CASSESGGSGNTIYF
DNA: TGCGCCAGCAGTGAGTCAGGCGGCTCTGGAAACACCATATATTTT

V: TRBV6-5
J: TRBJ1-6
length: 14
size: -
D: TRBD1
CDR3: CASSRDRVNSPLHF
DNA: TGTGCCAGCAGTAGGGACAGGGTGAATTCACCCCTCCACTTT

V: TRBV3-1/TRBV3-2
J: TRBJ1-1
length: 12
size: -
D: TRBD1
CDR3: CASSYRGTEAFF
DNA: TGTGCCAGCAGCTACAGGGGAACTGAAGCTTTCTTT

V: TRBV21-1
J: TRBJ2-5
length: 15
size: -
D: -
CDR3: CASSPSSRGRETQYF
DNA: TGTGCCAGCAGCCCTTCCTCCAGGGGTCGTGAGACCCAGTACTTC

V: TRBV5-1
J: TRBJ2-5
length: 14
size: -
D: TRBD1
CDR3: CASSYGQGPETQYF
DNA: TGCGCCAGCAGCTATGGACAGGGCCCAGAGACCCAGTACTTC

V: TRBV18
J: TRBJ2-2
length: 16
size: -
D: TRBD2
CDR3: CASSTSQRGAGGELFF
DNA: TGTGCCAGCTCGACTAGCCAGCGGGGGGCCGGCGGGGAGCTGTTTTTT

V: TRBV3-1/TRBV3-2
J: TRBJ2-7
length: 19
size: -
D: TRBD2
CDR3: CASSQPREVESGRALEQYF
DNA: TGTGCCAGCAGCCAGCCCCGGGAGGTGGAAAGCGGGAGGGCCCTCGAGCAGTACTTC

V: TRBV15
J: TRBJ2-1
length: 18
size: -
D: -
CDR3: CATSRDLALALLRDEQFF
DNA: TGTGCCACCAGCAGAGATTTGGCCCTAGCCTTGCTACGGGATGAGCAGTTCTTC

V: TRBV7-6
J: TRBJ1-1
length: 15
size: -
D: TRBD1
CDR3: CASSAQGVSGTEAFF
DNA: TGTGCCAGCAGCGCCCAGGGGGTGTCGGGAACTGAAGCTTTCTTT

V: TRBV11-2
J: TRBJ1-3
length: 15
size: once
D: -
CDR3: CASSPMLSSGNTIYF
DNA: TGTGCCAGCAGCCCGATGTTGAGCTCTGGAAACACCATATATTTT

V: TRBV6-5
J: TRBJ1-2
length: 13
size: -
D: TRBD1
CDR3: CASSPRDSSPYTF
DNA: TGTGCCAGCAGTCCCCGGGACAGTAGTCCCTACACCTTC

V: TRBV28
J: TRBJ1-6
length: 13
size: few
D: -
CDR3: CASTLSGNSPLHF
DNA: TGTGCCAGCACGCTCTCAGGGAATTCACCCCTCCACTTT

V: TRBV7-9
J: TRBJ2-2
length: 18
size: -
D: -
CDR3: CASSPNPGQGPNTGELFF
DNA: TGTGCCAGCAGCCCGAACCCTGGGCAGGGGCCGAACACCGGGGAGCTGTTTTTT

V: TRBV5-1
J: TRBJ2-7
length: 12
size: -
D: -
CDR3: CASSRTAYEQYF
DNA: TGCGCCAGCAGCCGGACAGCCTACGAGCAGTACTTC